The rows below give T cell receptor beta chains drawn from one sample of a study of blood T cells in healthy people across ages. TCRdb itself ran the 5' RACE reads through MiXCR, one entry per CDR3 protein. The sample lists roughly 1,800,000 distinct CDR3 sequences, roughly 52% seen once, with approximately 2% in the top ten. Specimen: blood. These receptors were obtained from a woman in her thirties or forties in good health. Both conserved end residues are part of each CDR3.

>TRBJ2-7|TRBV6-1
CASSDPAVGGHSYEQYF
>TRBJ1-5|TRBV27
CASSLGVYQPQHF
>TRBJ2-7|TRBV20-1
CSADRTMGQYF
>TRBJ2-4|TRBV7-9
CASSVAGPANIQYF
>TRBJ2-1|TRBV20-1
CSARDYSGPSYNEQFF
>TRBJ1-2|TRBV4-3
CASSPGGRANYGYTF
>TRBJ2-1|TRBV28
CGSSAPGQIQNEQFF
>TRBJ2-5|TRBV5-1
CASSPGTAARETQYF
>TRBJ2-3|TRBV5-1
CASSGGPVADTQYF
>TRBJ2-3|TRBV20-1
CSAPRTPTSDTQYF
>TRBJ2-5|TRBV7-2
CASSPGAGVETQYF
>TRBJ2-7|TRBV7-9
CASSRTGGMYEQYF
>TRBJ2-1|TRBV6-1
CASSPQVYNEQFF
>TRBJ2-3|TRBV7-2
CASSPYRSGTTDTQYF